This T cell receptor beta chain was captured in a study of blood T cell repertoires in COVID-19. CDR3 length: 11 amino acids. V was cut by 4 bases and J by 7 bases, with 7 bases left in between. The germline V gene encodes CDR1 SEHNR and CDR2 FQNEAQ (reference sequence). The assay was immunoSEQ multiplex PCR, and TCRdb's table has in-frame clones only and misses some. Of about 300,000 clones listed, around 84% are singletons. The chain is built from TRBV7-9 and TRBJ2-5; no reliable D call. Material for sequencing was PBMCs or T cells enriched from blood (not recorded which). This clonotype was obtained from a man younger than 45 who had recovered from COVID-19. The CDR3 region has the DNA TGTGCCAGCAGCTCCCTAGGGACCCAGTACTTC. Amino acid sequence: CASSSLGTQYF.